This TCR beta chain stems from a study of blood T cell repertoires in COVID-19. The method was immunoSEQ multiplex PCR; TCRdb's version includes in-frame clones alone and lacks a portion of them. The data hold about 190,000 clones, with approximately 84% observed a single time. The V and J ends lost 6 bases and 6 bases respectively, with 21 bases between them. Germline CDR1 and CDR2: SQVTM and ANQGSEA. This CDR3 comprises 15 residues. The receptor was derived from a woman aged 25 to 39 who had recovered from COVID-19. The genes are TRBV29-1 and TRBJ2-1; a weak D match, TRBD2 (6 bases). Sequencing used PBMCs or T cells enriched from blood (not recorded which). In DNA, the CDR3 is TGCAGCGTCCCGCGGGGACTGGGCTTGCGCAATGAGCAGTTCTTC. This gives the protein CSVPRGLGLRNEQFF.